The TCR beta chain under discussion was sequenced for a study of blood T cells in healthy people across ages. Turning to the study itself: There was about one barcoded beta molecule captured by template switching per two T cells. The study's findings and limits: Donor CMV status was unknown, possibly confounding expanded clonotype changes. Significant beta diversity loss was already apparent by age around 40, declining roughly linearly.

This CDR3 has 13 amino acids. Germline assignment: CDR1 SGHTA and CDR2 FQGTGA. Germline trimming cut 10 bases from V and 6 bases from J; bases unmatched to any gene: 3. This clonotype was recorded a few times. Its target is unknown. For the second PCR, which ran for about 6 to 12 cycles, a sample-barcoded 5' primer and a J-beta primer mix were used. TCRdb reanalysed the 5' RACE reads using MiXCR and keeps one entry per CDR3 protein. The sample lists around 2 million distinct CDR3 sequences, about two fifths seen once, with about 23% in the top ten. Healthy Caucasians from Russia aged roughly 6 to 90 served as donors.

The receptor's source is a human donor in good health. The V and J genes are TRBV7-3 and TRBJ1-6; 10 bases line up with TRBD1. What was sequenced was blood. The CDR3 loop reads CATGQGINSPLHF. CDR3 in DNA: TGTGCCACGGGACAGGGGATTAATTCACCCCTCCACTTT.